This T cell receptor beta chain emerged from a study of CD8 T cells in Susac syndrome. The CDR3 sequence is 16 residues long. CDR1 is SGHRS and CDR2 is YFSETQ in the germline V gene. V lost 2 bases and J 2 bases, leaving 17 bases between the germline ends. The authors reverse transcribed 0.5 to 1 ug RNA with random hexamers. TCRdb independently ran MiXCR on the immunoSEQ multiplex PCR reads; one entry per CDR3 protein. The sample shows around 190,000 distinct CDR3 sequences, over 85% of them seen only once. The genes are TRBV5-1 and TRBJ2-7; TRBD1 is a possible D gene (5 bases). Specimen: CD4+ T cells from PBMCs. The clonotype was recovered from a human donor in good health. The DNA for the CDR3 is TGCGCCAGCAGCTTAACAGGTGGTGGCGGTACCTACGAGCAGTACTTC. This sequence encodes CASSLTGGGGTYEQYF.